This is a list of T cell receptor beta chains from one sample in a study of blood T cell repertoires in COVID-19. Assay: immunoSEQ multiplex PCR; the TCRdb copy retains only in-frame clones and omits some. In the table there are around 180,000 clones, around 82% of which are singletons. Source material: peripheral blood. The receptors here all came from a woman over 75 with acute or convalescent COVID-19. CDR3s include the opening cysteine and the closing phenylalanine or tryptophan. A D gene is named only where the DNA matches it firmly. A row's size may be missing; if present it is once, few, many or a size class.

D,size,V,J,length,CDR3,DNA
NA,NA,TRBV30,TRBJ2-1,13,CAWSPTQFNEQFF,TGTGCCTGGAGTCCAACACAATTCAATGAGCAGTTCTTC
NA,NA,TRBV4-3,TRBJ1-1,16,CASSPTPGGGGTEAFF,TGCGCCAGCAGCCCCACCCCCGGGGGGGGAGGCACTGAAGCTTTCTTT
NA,once,TRBV6-1,TRBJ1-1,15,CASSEGPGGDTEAFF,TGTGCCAGCAGTGAAGGGCCAGGCGGGGACACTGAAGCTTTCTTT
NA,few,TRBV5-1,TRBJ1-2,12,CASSLTGRGYTF,TGCGCCAGCAGCTTAACAGGGCGCGGCTACACCTTC
TRBD2,NA,TRBV3-1/TRBV3-2,TRBJ2-7,17,CASSQARGLAGGDEQYF,TGTGCCAGCAGCCAAGCTAGGGGACTAGCGGGAGGGGACGAGCAGTACTTC
NA,NA,TRBV6-5,TRBJ1-1,13,CASTPRGYAEAFF,TGTGCCAGCACCCCCCGGGGGTACGCTGAAGCTTTCTTT
TRBD1,NA,TRBV2,TRBJ1-2,14,CASSVPGQLGGYTF,TGTGCCAGCAGCGTGCCGGGACAGCTAGGGGGCTACACCTTC
NA,NA,TRBV6-5,TRBJ1-6,15,CASNRGNLYNSPLHF,TGTGCCAGCAACCGGGGGAACCTTTATAATTCACCCCTCCACTTT
TRBD2,few,TRBV30,TRBJ2-1,15,CAWSVLGLAGGPELF,TGTGCCTGGAGTGTACTCGGATTAGCGGGAGGGCCAGAACTCTTC
TRBD1,NA,TRBV7-8,TRBJ1-2,16,CASSLAGQSANYGYTF,TGTGCCAGCAGCTTAGCGGGACAGTCCGCTAACTATGGCTACACCTTC
TRBD1,once,TRBV24-1,TRBJ2-1,14,CATSDHRGQNEQFF,TGTGCCACCAGTGACCACAGGGGGCAAAATGAGCAGTTCTTC
NA,NA,TRBV5-1,TRBJ1-1,14,CASSPRQLNTEAFF,TGCGCCAGCAGCCCCCGACAGTTGAACACTGAAGCTTTCTTT
TRBD1,NA,TRBV27,TRBJ1-2,17,CASSLSLGQGVNYGYTF,TGTGCCAGCAGTTTAAGCTTAGGACAGGGGGTCAACTATGGCTACACCTTC
TRBD1,NA,TRBV5-1,TRBJ1-1,14,CASNGDRGGTEAFF,TGCGCCAGCAACGGGGACAGGGGCGGCACTGAAGCTTTCTTT
TRBD2,NA,TRBV5-4,TRBJ2-1,15,CASSPGGTGYNEQFF,TGTGCCAGCAGCCCGGGAGGAACGGGCTACAATGAGCAGTTCTTC
TRBD1,once,TRBV27,TRBJ2-3,17,CASSPDRTPRRTDTQYF,TGTGCCAGCAGTCCGGACAGGACGCCACGTCGCACAGATACGCAGTATTTT
TRBD2,NA,TRBV11-2,TRBJ2-4,14,CASSMGLASNIQYF,TGTGCCAGCAGCATGGGACTAGCGAGCAACATTCAGTACTTC
TRBD1,NA,TRBV19,TRBJ1-2,13,CASSIGQDYGYTF,TGTGCCAGTAGTATCGGACAGGATTATGGCTACACCTTC
NA,NA,TRBV5-1,TRBJ1-4,15,CASSLQGGANEKLFF,TGCGCCAGCAGCTTGCAAGGGGGGGCTAATGAAAAACTGTTTTTT
TRBD1,NA,TRBV6-1,TRBJ1-1,16,CASSVTGGAPDTEAFF,TGTGCCAGCAGTGTTACAGGGGGCGCCCCGGACACTGAAGCTTTCTTT
NA,NA,TRBV7-2,TRBJ1-2,13,CASSLPQGIRYTF,TGTGCCAGCAGCTTACCCCAGGGGATTCGCTACACCTTC
NA,NA,TRBV4-2,TRBJ1-1,15,CASSPRGGSGTEAFF,TGTGCCAGCAGCCCTCGCGGGGGCAGTGGAACTGAAGCTTTCTTT
NA,NA,TRBV7-2,TRBJ2-7,13,CASSLLGAYEQYF,TGTGCCAGCAGCCTCCTCGGGGCCTACGAGCAGTACTTC
NA,NA,TRBV3-1/TRBV3-2,TRBJ1-2,12,CASSPAGYGYTF,TGTGCCAGCAGCCCTGCGGGCTATGGCTACACCTTC
TRBD1,NA,TRBV6-5,TRBJ1-1,14,CASRSGQGFTEAFF,TGTGCCAGCAGGTCGGGACAGGGGTTTACTGAAGCTTTCTTT
NA,NA,TRBV5-4,TRBJ2-5,16,CASSRALLPFQETQYF,TGTGCCAGCAGCCGCGCCCTCCTACCCTTCCAAGAGACCCAGTACTTC
NA,NA,TRBV6-1,TRBJ2-1,12,CASSERYNEQFF,TGTGCCAGCAGTGAACGGTACAATGAGCAGTTCTTC
TRBD2,NA,TRBV10-3,TRBJ2-7,16,CATWGGGRPTSYEQYF,TGTGCCACTTGGGGGGGTGGGAGGCCTACCTCCTACGAGCAGTACTTC
TRBD1,few,TRBV24-1,TRBJ1-4,13,CATRDRGGEKLFF,TGTGCCACCAGAGACAGGGGAGGTGAAAAACTGTTTTTT
TRBD2,NA,TRBV9,TRBJ2-1,16,CASSVADRIAGGPQFF,TGTGCCAGCAGCGTAGCTGATAGAATAGCGGGAGGGCCCCAGTTCTTC
NA,NA,TRBV7-9,TRBJ2-2,16,CASSLTRQLNTGELFF,TGTGCCAGCAGCTTAACTCGACAGTTGAACACCGGGGAGCTGTTTTTT
NA,few,TRBV6-5,TRBJ2-3,14,CASGTGSFTDTQYF,TGTGCCAGCGGCACCGGGTCCTTCACAGATACGCAGTATTTT
NA,NA,TRBV12-3/TRBV12-4,TRBJ2-4,13,CASSLTGWNIQYF,TGTGCCAGCAGTTTAACAGGGTGGAACATTCAGTACTTC
TRBD2,NA,TRBV6-5,TRBJ2-7,12,CASRGGNYDQYF,TGTGCCAGCAGGGGGGGGAATTATGATCAGTACTTC
NA,once,TRBV5-1,TRBJ1-1,14,CASSRERQNTEAFF,TGCGCCAGCAGCCGGGAGCGTCAGAACACTGAAGCTTTCTTT
NA,NA,TRBV30,TRBJ1-4,14,CAWGGDMRNEKLFF,TGTGCCTGGGGGGGGGACATGCGTAATGAAAAACTGTTTTTT
NA,NA,TRBV3-1/TRBV3-2,TRBJ2-5,13,CASSRGLQETQYF,TGTGCCAGCAGCCGAGGACTCCAAGAGACCCAGTACTTC
TRBD1,few,TRBV9,TRBJ1-6,15,CASSVADREYSPLHF,TGTGCCAGCAGCGTAGCTGACAGGGAGTATTCACCCCTCCACTTT
NA,NA,TRBV12-3/TRBV12-4,TRBJ1-2,13,CAGGSTTQEGYTF,TGTGCCGGGGGGTCGACCACCCAGGAGGGCTACACCTTC
NA,NA,TRBV18,TRBJ2-5,14,CASSPPENQETQYF,TGTGCCAGCTCACCACCAGAGAACCAAGAGACCCAGTACTTC
TRBD2,NA,TRBV7-3,TRBJ2-7,15,CASSPGGSLSYEQYF,TGTGCCAGCAGCCCGGGGGGTTCCCTCTCCTACGAGCAGTACTTC
TRBD1,NA,TRBV5-1,TRBJ2-4,13,CASSLGQGNIQYF,TGCGCCAGCAGCTTGGGACAGGGAAACATTCAGTACTTC
NA,NA,TRBV2,TRBJ2-2,13,CASSASLFRELFF,TGTGCCAGCAGTGCGTCACTCTTCCGGGAGCTGTTTTTT
TRBD2,NA,TRBV5-1,TRBJ2-3,18,CASSLEASGRGSTDTQYF,TGCGCCAGCAGCTTGGAGGCTAGCGGGAGGGGCTCCACAGATACGCAGTATTTT
NA,NA,TRBV7-2,TRBJ1-4,13,CASSLAGREKLFF,TGTGCCAGCAGCTTAGCGGGCAGAGAAAAACTGTTTTTT
TRBD2,once,TRBV19,TRBJ2-5,15,CASSISRGGRETQYF,TGTGCCAGTAGTATATCGCGGGGGGGCAGAGAGACCCAGTACTTC
NA,once,TRBV2,TRBJ2-7,13,CASSQDFRREQYF,TGTGCCAGCAGTCAGGACTTCCGCCGCGAGCAGTACTTC
NA,NA,TRBV6-6,TRBJ2-3,15,CASTPWEVPPDTQYF,TGTGCCAGCACTCCATGGGAGGTCCCCCCAGATACGCAGTATTTT
NA,NA,TRBV29-1,TRBJ1-1,14,CSVLIWAWDTEAFF,TGCAGCGTTTTAATATGGGCCTGGGACACTGAAGCTTTCTTT
NA,NA,TRBV21-1,TRBJ2-7,13,CASISDSSYEQYF,TGTGCCAGCATCTCGGACAGCTCCTACGAGCAGTACTTC
TRBD1,once,TRBV23-1,TRBJ2-7,15,CASRPGTGLPYEQYF,TGCGCCAGCAGACCCGGGACAGGACTCCCCTACGAGCAGTACTTC
TRBD2,NA,TRBV4-3,TRBJ2-1,18,CASSQRTSGGAGKNEQFF,TGCGCCAGCAGCCAAAGGACTAGCGGGGGGGCAGGGAAAAATGAGCAGTTCTTC
NA,NA,TRBV9,TRBJ2-2,14,CASSVGEGTGELFF,TGTGCCAGCAGCGTAGGTGAGGGCACCGGGGAGCTGTTTTTT
TRBD1,few,TRBV30,TRBJ2-7,15,CAWRTGTGPTYEQYF,TGTGCCTGGAGGACCGGGACAGGGCCTACCTACGAGCAGTACTTC